The present TCR beta chain was sequenced within a study of T-cell memory formation after mild COVID-19. Overall study findings and caveats: Clones shrinking from day 15 to 85 showed even CD4/CD8 mixes; later expanders tilted CD4+.

V lost 3 bases, J lost 5 bases, and 19 bases lay in between. Germline V gene lookup returns CDR1 SGHAT and CDR2 FQNNGV. The length of the CDR3 is 16 residues. Constant-segment-primed 5'RACE gave TCR alpha and TCR beta cDNA libraries with sample barcodes and UMIs. TCRdb ran MiXCR on the 5' RACE reads and lists one entry per CDR3 protein. The data hold approximately 230,000 distinct CDR3 sequences, with around 15% observed a single time. This clonotype has a handful of counts. Antigen specificity is unknown. The V gene is TRBV11-2, the J gene TRBJ1-2; no clear D. This TCR was recovered from a young man who had mild COVID-19 (a few samples of this study predate the infection). Cell type and time point are not known. What was sequenced was PBMCs or a T cell subset sorted from them (not recorded which). The CDR3 region is CASSLAHDRGRYGYTF. CDR3 DNA: TGTGCCAGCAGCTTGGCACACGACCGAGGGAGGTATGGCTACACCTTC.